The next 31 T cell receptor beta chains were all read from a single sample in a study of T cells after yellow fever vaccination (dated by TCRdb to between 2018 and 2020). To prepare the library, 5' RACE was applied. Sequencing used an Illumina HiSeq 2500. The public sequencing data were trimmed at Q25 with fastp and processed into clonotypes with MiXCR by TCRdb, which kept only in-frame beta chains. One record per CDR3 amino acid sequence lists the most common genes and DNA. For this sample the table gives about 360,000 distinct CDR3 sequences, of which around 6.5% were detected only once. Together, the top ten hold around 16% of the sample. Per the publication, the treatment or condition label means: live attenuated yellow fever vaccine strain. Sequenced here: PBMCs, sampled 5 days after the yellow fever booster vaccination. The receptor source for this set is a man aged 25-40 years who received the YFV17D yellow fever vaccine.

This clonotype was seen repeatedly, ten times or more. The chain has TRBV4-2 and TRBJ2-7, with TRBD2 matching 7 bases. Germline CDR1 reads LGHNA; CDR2 reads YNFKEQ. Losses at the gene ends were 2 bases for V and 2 bases for J; bases not matched to a gene: 9. The CDR3 is 16 amino acids. The CDR3 reads CASSQQSGKGPYEQYF. CDR3 coding DNA: TGTGCCAGCAGCCAACAGAGCGGGAAGGGGCCCTACGAGCAGTACTTC.

The chain uses TRBV20-1 and TRBJ1-6, with D hard to call. The length of the CDR3 is 12 residues. Germline CDR1 reads DFQATT; CDR2 reads SNEGSKA (reference sequence). With 8 bases removed from V and 10 bases from J, the gap between germline ends came to 15 bases. The CDR3 bases are TGCAGTCCCGCAGGTGGGGAATCACCCCTCCACTTT. The encoded protein is CSPAGGESPLHF.

This clonotype has ten or more counts. The chain combines TRBV5-6 with TRBJ2-7; D possibly corresponds to TRBD2 (5 bases). The CDR3 extends over 14 amino acids. V was shortened by 0 bases and J by 3 bases, with 10 bases between the two germline ends. Germline CDR1 reads SGHDT; CDR2 reads YYEEEE. CDR3 DNA: TGTGCCAGCAGCTTGGGTCCTGCGGGCTACGAGCAGTACTTC. Amino acids: CASSLGPAGYEQYF.

V and J are TRBV19 and TRBJ2-5, with D perhaps matching TRBD2 (6 bases). CDR3 length: 14 residues. CDR1 and CDR2 (germline): LNHDA, SQIVND (reference sequence). Trimming cost V 3 bases and J 6 bases, with 14 bases left between them. CDR3 nucleotide sequence: TGTGCCAGTAGTATCGGGGGAGGAGCGAAGACCCAGTACTTC. Its protein is CASSIGGGAKTQYF.

The rearrangement joins TRBV13 to TRBJ2-1; D unresolved. The CDR3 length is 15 residues. Germline V gene lookup returns CDR1 PRHDT and CDR2 FYEKMQ (reference sequence). V lost 0 bases and J 0 bases, leaving 6 bases between the germline ends. The CDR3 nucleotides read TGTGCCAGCAGCTTAGGACTTGACTCCTACAATGAGCAGTTCTTC. Its protein is CASSLGLDSYNEQFF.

V and J are TRBV7-2 and TRBJ2-7, with D possibly being TRBD1 (5 bases). The V end was cut by 2 bases, the J end by 0 bases, with 11 bases between. CDR1 is SGHTA, CDR2 FQGNSA, per germline. This CDR3 spans 15 amino acids. CDR3 in amino acids: CASSLRAGNSYEQYF. Written as DNA, the CDR3 is TGTGCCAGCAGCTTACGGGCAGGGAACTCCTACGAGCAGTACTTC.

This clonotype has ten or more counts. The chain joins TRBV7-2 to TRBJ2-7; 7 bases align to TRBD1. The CDR3 has 15 amino acids. The germline CDR1 and CDR2 sequences are SGHTA and FQGNSA. The V gene end was trimmed by 6 bases and the J gene end by 1 base; junction bases not matched to a gene: 9. The CDR3 region is CASSPIRDRSYEQYF. The CDR3, as DNA: TGTGCCAGCAGTCCTATCCGGGACAGATCCTACGAGCAGTACTTC. Full variable domain (remainder filled in from reference TRBV7-2 and TRBJ2-7): GAGVSQSPSNKVTEKGKDVELRCDPISGHTALYWYRQSLGQGLEFLIYFQGNSAPDKSGLPSDRFSAERTGGSVSTLTIQRTQQEDSAVYLCASSPIRDRSYEQYFGPGTRLTVT.

The rearrangement uses TRBV6-1 and TRBJ2-1; D unclear. Germline V CDR1 and CDR2: MNHNS, SASEGT. V was trimmed by 5 bases and J by 0 bases, leaving 11 bases between them. The CDR3 has 15 residues. The CDR3 spells CASSKRRSSYNEQFF. CDR3 DNA sequence: TGTGCCAGCAGTAAACGCCGGAGCTCCTACAATGAGCAGTTCTTC.

The rearrangement links TRBV19 to TRBJ1-2; 7 bases map to TRBD1. CDR3 length equals 16 residues. CDR1 is LNHDA, CDR2 SQIVND, per germline (reference sequence). The ends lost 3 bases at V and 2 bases at J; junction bases unmatched: 9. CDR3 protein: CASSMKAGGKNYGYTF. The CDR3 nucleotides are TGTGCCAGTAGTATGAAAGCAGGGGGAAAGAACTATGGCTACACCTTC.

This clonotype was seen more than once but under ten times. The chain joins TRBV7-2 to TRBJ2-7; D gene unclear. The CDR3 loop spans 11 amino acids. Between the trimmed V and J ends, which lost 1 base and 7 bases, there was a span of 5 bases. Germline CDR1 SGHTA, CDR2 FQGNSA. The CDR3 loop reads CASSLVVEQYF. The CDR3 DNA follows: TGTGCCAGCAGCTTAGTGGTAGAGCAGTACTTC.

This clonotype was counted only a few times. J is TRBJ2-5 and V is TRBV24-1; 9 bases align to TRBD2. With 2 bases clipped from V and 14 bases from J, the junction kept 5 bases outside the gene matches. CDR3 length: 12 amino acids. The V gene's germline CDR1 is KGHDR and CDR2 SFDVKD. The CDR3: CATSDSAGTSYF. The CDR3, as DNA: TGTGCCACCAGTGATTCCGCCGGGACTAGCTACTTC.

This clonotype showed up many times. The chain couples TRBV5-1 to TRBJ2-5; possible D gene TRBD1, 5 bases. Germline V lookup: CDR1 SGHRS, CDR2 YFSETQ. The ends were cut back, 0 bases at V and 3 bases at J, with 9 bases in the middle. The CDR3 is 14 residues long. The CDR3 is CASSLGRGKETQYF. For the CDR3, the DNA is TGCGCCAGCAGCTTGGGTAGGGGCAAAGAGACCCAGTACTTC.

This clonotype was seen repeatedly, ten times or more. The genes are TRBV12-3 or TRBV12-4 and TRBJ1-5; 8 positions agree with TRBD1. This CDR3 has 15 residues. The J segment lost 7 bases and the V segment lost 2 bases, leaving 7 bases of the junction unmatched. The CDR3, as DNA: TGTGCCAGCAGTTTAAGGACAGGGCTTGTGCAGCCCCAGCATTTT. Protein sequence: CASSLRTGLVQPQHF.

This clonotype has at least ten counts. The chain is built from TRBV3-1 and TRBJ2-1; possible D gene TRBD1, 6 bases. The CDR3 totals 14 residues. V shed 0 bases and J shed 9 bases, with 12 bases lying between them. Germline CDR1 LGHDT, CDR2 YNNKEL (reference sequence). The CDR3, as DNA: TGTGCCAGCAGCCAAGATTATCAAGGGGGTGAGCAGTTCTTC. This sequence encodes CASSQDYQGGEQFF.

The CDR3: CASSFGGRAPDTQYF. The CDR3 region has the DNA TGTGCCAGCAGCTTTGGCGGGAGGGCACCAGATACGCAGTATTTT. The rearrangement links TRBV7-6 to TRBJ2-3, with 9 bases that match TRBD2. Trimming at V came to 3 bases and at J to 4 bases, leaving 5 bases not matched to a gene. Germline V CDR1 and CDR2: SGHVS, FNYEAQ. This CDR3 contains 15 residues. The entire variable domain, with the rest obtained from reference TRBV7-6 and TRBJ2-3, is as follows: GAGVSQSPRYKVTKRGQDVALRCDPISGHVSLYWYRQALGQGPEFLTYFNYEAQQDKSGLPNDRFSAERPEGSISTLTIQRTEQRDSAMYRCASSFGGRAPDTQYFGPGTRLTVL.

The sample holds a few counts of this clonotype. V and J are TRBV20-1 and TRBJ1-3, with TRBD1 matching 8 bases. Germline CDR1 DFQATT, CDR2 SNEGSKA (reference sequence). The CDR3 is 16 amino acids. V lost 0 bases to trimming and J lost 3 bases; unmatched junction nucleotides: 7. CDR3 region: CSARDQARGLGNTIYF. The CDR3 bases are TGCAGTGCTAGAGATCAGGCCAGGGGGCTTGGAAACACCATATATTTT.

This clonotype showed up many times. The chain combines TRBV29-1 with TRBJ1-4; 10 positions match TRBD1. Germline V lookup: CDR1 SQVTM, CDR2 ANQGSEA. V lost 6 bases to trimming and J lost 8 bases; unmatched junction nucleotides: 9. The CDR3 runs to 14 residues. For the CDR3, the DNA is TGCAGCGTCGACCCGGGACAGGGGAAAGAAAAACTGTTTTTT. It specifies CSVDPGQGKEKLFF.

This clonotype was counted a few times. V is TRBV7-2 and J is TRBJ2-3; TRBD2 is a possible D gene (6 bases). This CDR3 has 16 amino acids. V lost 3 bases, J lost 2 bases, and 15 bases lay in between. The germline V gene has CDR1 SGHTA and CDR2 FQGNSA. CDR3 sequence: CASSFGGSLVTDTQYF. CDR3 coding DNA: TGTGCCAGCAGCTTTGGGGGGAGTCTTGTCACAGATACGCAGTATTTT.

This clonotype was counted ten times or more. V is TRBV20-1 and J is TRBJ1-3, with unresolved D. Trimming cost V 6 bases and J 6 bases, with 12 bases left between them. This CDR3 is 12 amino acids long. Germline V CDR1 and CDR2: DFQATT, SNEGSKA (reference sequence). The CDR3 DNA follows: TGCAGTGCCCAACGGCAGTCAAACACCATATATTTT. Translation: CSAQRQSNTIYF.

This clonotype was recorded a few times. This chain's CDR3 is CASSQREHLIAQETQYF. The CDR3 DNA reads as TGCGCCAGCAGCCAGCGGGAACACCTCATAGCTCAAGAGACCCAGTACTTC. This chain connects TRBV5-1 to TRBJ2-5; TRBD2 aligns across 7 bases. This CDR3 comprises 17 residues. Germline assignment: CDR1 SGHRS and CDR2 YFSETQ. V trimming: 4 bases; J trimming: 2 bases; junction bases outside the gene matches: 14.

The rearrangement joins TRBV7-9 to TRBJ1-4, with a tentative D call TRBD1 (5 bases). Trimming left V 10 bases short and J 0 bases short, with 15 bases between. Germline V lookup: CDR1 SEHNR, CDR2 FQNEAQ (reference sequence). The CDR3 extends over 15 amino acids. CDR3 in amino acids: CATGDSSSTNEKLFF. In DNA form, the CDR3 reads TGTGCCACCGGTGACAGCTCTTCAACTAATGAAAAACTGTTTTTT.

This clonotype has only a few counts. The rearrangement joins TRBV11-1 to TRBJ2-1, with TRBD1 matching over 8 bases. J lost 5 bases, V lost 5 bases, and 8 bases had no gene match. Germline CDR1 SGHAT, CDR2 FQDESV (reference sequence). The CDR3 loop spans 15 amino acids. CDR3 amino acids: CASSPRDRTNNEQFF. In DNA form, the CDR3 reads TGTGCCAGCAGCCCGCGGGACAGGACTAACAATGAGCAGTTCTTC.

This chain joins TRBV10-3 and TRBJ2-5, with 11 bases lining up with TRBD2. Germline V CDR1 and CDR2: ENHRY, SYGVKD. The J segment lost 5 bases and the V segment lost 6 bases, leaving 8 bases of the junction unmatched. The CDR3 loop spans 15 amino acids. Written as DNA, the CDR3 is TGTGCCATCAGCCCATCGACTAGCGGGGAGGAGACCCAGTACTTC. This encodes CAISPSTSGEETQYF.

This clonotype was observed many times. No DNA is shown, since the ends of the CDR3 on it are uncertain; the CDR3 is the one TCRdb lists. The chain is built from TRBV5-5 and TRBJ2-1. The CDR3 comprises 13 residues, both ends counted. Germline CDR1 reads SGHKS; CDR2 reads YYEKEE (reference sequence). This chain's CDR3 is CASSFLWGDEQFF.

CDR3 loop: CASKDRNHNEQFF. The CDR3 coding sequence is TGTGCCAGTAAGGACAGGAACCACAATGAGCAGTTCTTC. The chain couples TRBV19 to TRBJ2-1; 7 nucleotides line up with TRBD1. This CDR3 spans 13 amino acids. Germline CDR1 LNHDA, CDR2 SQIVND (reference sequence). The V gene end was trimmed by 7 bases and the J gene end by 5 bases; junction bases not matched to a gene: 5.

The CDR3 sequence: CASTLADRGNYGYTF. The CDR3 DNA sequence: TGTGCCAGCACCCTTGCCGACAGGGGAAACTATGGCTACACCTTC. V and J are TRBV7-8 and TRBJ1-2, with 8 bases fitting TRBD1. Germline-derived CDR1 and CDR2 are SGHVS and FQNEAQ. The V segment lost 7 bases and the J segment 2 bases; nucleotides outside the gene matches: 9. The CDR3 runs 15 residues.

This clonotype was seen at least ten times. The rearrangement uses TRBV20-1 and TRBJ2-6; D is ambiguous. The CDR3 extends over 16 amino acids. The germline gives CDR1 DFQATT, CDR2 SNEGSKA (reference sequence). Trimming removed 0 bases at V and 0 bases at J, with 9 bases between. The CDR3 nucleotides read TGCAGTGCTAGAGATAGTAGGATCTCTGGGGCCAACGTCCTGACTTTC. Protein: CSARDSRISGANVLTF.

This clonotype was counted only a few times. The chain has TRBV6-5 and TRBJ1-4; 8 bases match TRBD1. Trimming removed 1 base from V and 8 bases from J; junction bases left unmatched: 6. Germline CDR1 is MNHEY and CDR2 is SVGAGI. This CDR3 contains 15 residues. For the CDR3, the DNA is TGTGCCAGCAGTTACTGGCAGGGGGCTGAAGAAAAACTGTTTTTT. It yields the protein CASSYWQGAEEKLFF.

This clonotype was observed a handful of times. The chain couples TRBV12-3 or TRBV12-4 to TRBJ2-6; no clear D. The CDR3 consists of 12 residues. The V end was cut by 7 bases, the J end by 3 bases, with 4 bases between. In DNA form, the CDR3 reads TGTGCCAGCATGGGTGGGGCCAACGTCCTGACTTTC. Translation: CASMGGANVLTF.

This clonotype was detected a few times. V gene TRBV30 combines with J gene TRBJ1-1; D is possibly TRBD1 (5 bases). The CDR3 is made up of 11 amino acids. The ends were cut back, 3 bases at V and 6 bases at J, with 8 bases in the middle. Germline CDR1 GTSNPN, CDR2 SVGIG (reference sequence). Written as DNA, the CDR3 is TGTGCCTGGAGGGGGGTGGCTGAAGCTTTCTTT. Encoded protein: CAWRGVAEAFF.

This clonotype was detected ten times or more. CDR3: CASSQDRGAPLHF. CDR3 DNA sequence: TGTGCCAGCAGCCAAGATCGTGGGGCACCCCTCCACTTT. The chain carries TRBV14 and TRBJ1-6; D is unresolved. Germline CDR1 and CDR2: SGHDN and FVKESK. The CDR3 totals 13 residues. Trimming pared 0 bases from V and 11 bases from J, leaving 8 bases between.